The TCR beta chain described here comes from a study of CD8+ T cells in alopecia areata. Documented treatment: oral pan-JAK inhibitor, 5-10 mg twice daily. This CDR3 has 14 residues. With 1 base removed from V and 2 bases from J, the gap between germline ends came to 9 bases. Per the germline V gene, CDR1 is SEHNR and CDR2 is FQNEAQ (reference sequence). Extraction of RNA preceded its reverse transcription into cDNA, which served as the sequencing template. Here immunoSEQ multiplex PCR was the method, and the copy in TCRdb shows in-frame clones only, minus some. The sample has about 74,000 clones; 29% are singletons.

The clonotype was recovered from a human donor with alopecia areata. Material: CD8+ T cells sorted from blood, obtained at week 4, from a patient treated with tofacitinib. The V gene is TRBV7-9, the J gene TRBJ2-7; unclear D gene. The CDR3 loop is CASSLVQSPYEQYF. CDR3 nucleotides: TGTGCCAGCAGCTTAGTGCAGTCCCCCTACGAGCAGTACTTC.